Presented here are 10 T cell receptor beta chains from one specimen sequenced in a study of T-cell memory formation after mild COVID-19. TCRdb recomputed calls from the 5' RACE reads with MiXCR, one row per CDR3 protein. The data contain roughly 320,000 distinct CDR3 sequences, 25% to 30% of them singletons. Material: PBMCs or a T cell subset sorted from them (not recorded which). These receptors were collected from an adult woman who had mild COVID-19 (a few samples of this study predate the infection). Cell type and time point are not known.

The V gene is TRBV27, the J gene TRBJ1-1; D remains ambiguous. Germline CDR1 is MNHEY and CDR2 is SMNVEV (reference sequence). Between the trimmed V and J ends, which lost 5 bases and 6 bases, there was a span of 10 bases. This CDR3 is built from 12 residues. CDR3 DNA: TGTGCCAGCAGTATGACGGCCTCTGAAGCTTTCTTT. This codes for CASSMTASEAFF.

The chain is built from TRBV3-1 and TRBJ2-6; D unresolved. The ends were cut back, 2 bases at V and 6 bases at J, with 11 bases in the middle. The CDR3 loop spans 15 amino acids. Germline assignment: CDR1 LGHDT and CDR2 YNNKEL (reference sequence). CDR3 bases: TGTGCCAGCAGCCAATCTGGCCCCGCGGCCAACGTCCTGACTTTC. This translates into CASSQSGPAANVLTF.

The rearrangement joins TRBV6-4 to TRBJ2-7, with a tentative D call TRBD1 (6 bases). Germline V lookup: CDR1 MRHNA, CDR2 SNTAGT. V lost 7 bases and J 2 bases, leaving 18 bases between the germline ends. The CDR3 has 15 residues. DNA for the CDR3: TGTGCCAGCATGGCCCCGACAGGCAAAACCTACGAGCAGTACTTC. Its protein is CASMAPTGKTYEQYF.

The chain has TRBV12-3 or TRBV12-4 and TRBJ2-4; unclear D gene. Trimming removed 3 bases from V and 6 bases from J, with 15 bases in between. The CDR3 runs to 15 residues. CDR3 nucleotides: TGTGCCAGCAGTTTCGGTACCCTCGGGCTAAACATTCAGTACTTC. Its translation: CASSFGTLGLNIQYF.

This clonotype has a handful of counts. The chain links TRBV7-9 to TRBJ1-2; the D gene is possibly TRBD1 (6 bases). Germline V gives CDR1 SEHNR, CDR2 FQNEAQ (reference sequence). V lost 0 bases and J 8 bases, leaving 16 bases between the germline ends. The CDR3 has 15 amino acids. Written as DNA, the CDR3 is TGTGCCAGCAGCTTAGCCCAGGACTACAGGGACGGCTACACCTTC. The encoded protein is CASSLAQDYRDGYTF.

This chain uses TRBV2 with TRBJ2-7; no reliable D call. V lost 5 bases to trimming and J lost 0 bases, with 20 bases between them. The CDR3 runs to 17 residues. Germline assignment: CDR1 SNHLY and CDR2 FYNNEI. The CDR3 coding sequence is TGTGCCAGCAGTCCCCGATTAACGCACCAACCCTCCTACGAGCAGTACTTC. Translated, it gives CASSPRLTHQPSYEQYF.

The CDR3 bases are TGTGCCAGCAGGGGCGGGACTAGCCGTGCGAATACGCAGTATTTT. Amino acid sequence: CASRGGTSRANTQYF. The V call is TRBV6-6, the J call TRBJ2-3; TRBD2 agrees at 9 bases. The V segment lost 6 bases and the J segment 7 bases; nucleotides outside the gene matches: 11. Germline V gene lookup returns CDR1 MNHNY and CDR2 SVGAGI (reference sequence). The CDR3 totals 15 residues.

V usage is TRBV10-3 and J usage is TRBJ1-2; weak D call: TRBD1 (6 bases). The germline V gene has CDR1 ENHRY and CDR2 SYGVKD. The CDR3 covers 13 residues. The germline V and J ends were trimmed by 3 bases and 5 bases, with 10 bases remaining between them. CDR3 coding DNA: TGTGCCATCAGTGACGAGGGGGGATATGGCTACACCTTC. Translating gives CAISDEGGYGYTF.

The V call is TRBV15, the J call TRBJ2-2; the D gene could be TRBD1 or TRBD2 (6 bases each). Trimming cost V 1 base and J 6 bases, with 15 bases left between them. CDR1 and CDR2 from the germline V gene are LNHNV and YYDKDF (reference sequence). The CDR3 is 16 residues long. The CDR3 loop is CATSRGGRRGAGELFF. DNA for the CDR3: TGTGCCACCAGCAGAGGCGGTCGTAGGGGGGCCGGGGAGCTGTTTTTT.

The chain joins TRBV9 to TRBJ2-3; D is uncertain. CDR1 is SGDLS, CDR2 YYNGEE, per germline. Trimming left V 0 bases short and J 4 bases short, with 9 bases between. The CDR3 length is 14 residues. The CDR3 DNA sequence: TGTGCCAGCAGCGTAGTATCTACCGCAGATACGCAGTATTTT. Residues: CASSVVSTADTQYF.